A single TCR beta chain is shown here with its context. Germline V gives CDR1 LGHNT, CDR2 FRNRAP. The CDR3 runs 12 residues. Trimming cost V 0 bases and J 5 bases, with 5 bases left between them. Here immunoSEQ multiplex PCR was the method, and the copy in TCRdb shows in-frame clones only, minus some. Of about 52,000 clones listed, less than 98% are singletons. Unstimulated naive, memory, effector memory and TEMRA subsets were sequenced, and this was done in three donor pairs. These data are taken from a study of siplizumab effects on memory and regulatory T cells. This chain joins TRBV12-5 and TRBJ2-7; D remains unclear. This receptor was identified in a human donor in good health. Sequencing was performed on naive CD4+ T cells sorted from blood. CDR3 residues: CASGLVGHEQYF. CDR3 nucleotide sequence: TGTGCTAGTGGTTTGGTAGGCCACGAGCAGTACTTC.